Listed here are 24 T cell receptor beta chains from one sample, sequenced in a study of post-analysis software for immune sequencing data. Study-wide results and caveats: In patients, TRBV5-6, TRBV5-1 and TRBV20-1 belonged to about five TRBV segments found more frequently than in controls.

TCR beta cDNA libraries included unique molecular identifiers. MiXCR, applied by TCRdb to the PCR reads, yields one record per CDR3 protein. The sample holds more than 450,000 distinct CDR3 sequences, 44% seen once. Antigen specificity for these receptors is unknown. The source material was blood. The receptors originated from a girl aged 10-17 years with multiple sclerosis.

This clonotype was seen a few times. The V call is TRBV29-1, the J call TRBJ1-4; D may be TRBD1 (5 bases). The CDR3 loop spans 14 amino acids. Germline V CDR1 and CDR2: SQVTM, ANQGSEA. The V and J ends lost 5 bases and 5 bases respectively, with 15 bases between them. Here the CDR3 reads CSVKEVRENEKLFF. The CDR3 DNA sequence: TGCAGCGTTAAGGAGGTCAGGGAAAATGAAAAACTGTTTTTT.

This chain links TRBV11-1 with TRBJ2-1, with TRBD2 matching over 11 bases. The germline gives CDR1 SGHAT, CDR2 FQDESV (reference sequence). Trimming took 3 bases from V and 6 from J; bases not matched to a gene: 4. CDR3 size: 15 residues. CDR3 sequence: CASSFGTSGANEQFF. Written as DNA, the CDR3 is TGTGCCAGCAGCTTTGGGACTAGCGGAGCCAATGAGCAGTTCTTC.

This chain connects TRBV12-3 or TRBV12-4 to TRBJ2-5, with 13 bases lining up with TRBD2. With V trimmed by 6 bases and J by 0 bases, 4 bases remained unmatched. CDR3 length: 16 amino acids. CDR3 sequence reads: CASRTGLAGNQETQYF. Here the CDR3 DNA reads TGTGCCAGCAGGACGGGACTAGCGGGGAACCAAGAGACCCAGTACTTC.

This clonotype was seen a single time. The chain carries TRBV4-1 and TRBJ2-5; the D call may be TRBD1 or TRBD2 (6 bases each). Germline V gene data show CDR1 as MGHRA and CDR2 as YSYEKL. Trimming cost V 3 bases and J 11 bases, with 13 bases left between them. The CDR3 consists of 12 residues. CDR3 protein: CASSQEGDEQYF. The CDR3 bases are TGCGCCAGCAGCCAGGAGGGGGATGAGCAGTACTTC.

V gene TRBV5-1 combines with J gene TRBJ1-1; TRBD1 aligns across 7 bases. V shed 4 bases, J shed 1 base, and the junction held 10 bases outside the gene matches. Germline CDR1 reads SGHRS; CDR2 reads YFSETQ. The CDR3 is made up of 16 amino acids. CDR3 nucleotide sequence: TGCGCCAGCAGCCTTGGGTCGGGACAGCGGAACACTGAAGCTTTCTTT. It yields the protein CASSLGSGQRNTEAFF.

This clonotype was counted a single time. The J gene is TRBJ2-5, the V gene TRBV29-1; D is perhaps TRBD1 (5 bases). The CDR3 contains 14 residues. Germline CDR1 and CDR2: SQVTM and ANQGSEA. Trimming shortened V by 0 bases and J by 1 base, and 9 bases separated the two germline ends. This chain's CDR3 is CSVEEGLSQETQYF. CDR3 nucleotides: TGCAGCGTTGAAGAGGGGCTGTCCCAAGAGACCCAGTACTTC. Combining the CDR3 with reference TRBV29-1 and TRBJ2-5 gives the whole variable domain SAVISQKPSRDICQRGTSLTIQCQVDSQVTMMFWYRQQPGQSLTLIATANQGSEATYESGFVIDKFPISRPNLTFSTLTVSNMSPEDSSIYLCSVEEGLSQETQYFGPGTRLLVL.

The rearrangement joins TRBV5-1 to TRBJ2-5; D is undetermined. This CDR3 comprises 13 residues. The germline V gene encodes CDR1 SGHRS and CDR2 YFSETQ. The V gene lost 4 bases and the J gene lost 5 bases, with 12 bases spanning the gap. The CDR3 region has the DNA TGCGCCAGCAGCCTGACCAGTAAGGAGACCCAGTACTTC. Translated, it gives CASSLTSKETQYF. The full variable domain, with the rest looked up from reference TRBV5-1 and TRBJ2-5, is KAGVTQTPRYLIKTRGQQVTLSCSPISGHRSVSWYQQTPGQGLQFLFEYFSETQRNKGNFPGRFSGRQFSNSRSEMNVSTLELGDSALYLCASSLTSKETQYFGPGTRLLVL.

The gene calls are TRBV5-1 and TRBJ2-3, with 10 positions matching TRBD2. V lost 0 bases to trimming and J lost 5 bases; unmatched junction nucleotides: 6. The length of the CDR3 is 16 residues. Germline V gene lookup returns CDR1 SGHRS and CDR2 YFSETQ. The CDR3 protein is CASSLVLAGAQDTQYF. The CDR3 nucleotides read TGCGCCAGCAGCTTGGTCCTAGCGGGAGCCCAAGATACGCAGTATTTT.

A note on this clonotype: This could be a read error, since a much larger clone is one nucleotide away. The CDR3 DNA follows: TGTGCCAGCAGTCCCCCGGACTTCTATTCCTACGTGCAGTACTTC. Translated, it gives CASSPPDFYSYVQYF. The gene calls are TRBV12-3 or TRBV12-4 and TRBJ2-7; maybe TRBD2 (5 bases). The CDR3 totals 15 residues.

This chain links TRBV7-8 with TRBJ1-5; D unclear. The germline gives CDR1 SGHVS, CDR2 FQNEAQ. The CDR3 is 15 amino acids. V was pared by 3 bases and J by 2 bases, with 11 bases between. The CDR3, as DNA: TGTGCCAGCAGCTTTACGTCGTGGGGCAATCAGCCCCAGCATTTT. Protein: CASSFTSWGNQPQHF.

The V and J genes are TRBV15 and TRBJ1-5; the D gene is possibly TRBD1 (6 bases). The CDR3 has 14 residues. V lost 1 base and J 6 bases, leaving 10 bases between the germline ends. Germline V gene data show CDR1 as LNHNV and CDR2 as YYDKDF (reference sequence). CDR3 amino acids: CATSRGGGLQPQHF. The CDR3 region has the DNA TGTGCCACCAGCAGAGGCGGGGGGCTTCAGCCCCAGCATTTT. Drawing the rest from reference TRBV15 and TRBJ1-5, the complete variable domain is DAMVIQNPRYQVTQFGKPVTLSCSQTLNHNVMYWYQQKSSQAPKLLFHYYDKDFNNEADTPDNFQSRRPNTSFCFLDIRSPGLGDTAMYLCATSRGGGLQPQHFGDGTRLSIL.

The CDR3 region has the DNA TGTGCCAGCAGTTACGAGGTGGCAGATACGCAGTATTTT. The encoded protein is CASSYEVADTQYF. J is TRBJ2-3 and V is TRBV7-9; D uncertain. The germline CDR1 and CDR2 sequences are SEHNR and FQNEAQ (reference sequence). The CDR3 sequence is 13 residues long. The ends were cut back, 6 bases at V and 4 bases at J, with 11 bases in the middle.

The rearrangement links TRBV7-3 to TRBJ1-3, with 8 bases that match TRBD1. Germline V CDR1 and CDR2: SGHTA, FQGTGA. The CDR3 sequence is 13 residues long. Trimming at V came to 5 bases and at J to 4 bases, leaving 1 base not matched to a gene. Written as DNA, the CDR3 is TGTGCCAGCAGCGGGGACAGGGGAAACACCATATATTTT. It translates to CASSGDRGNTIYF.

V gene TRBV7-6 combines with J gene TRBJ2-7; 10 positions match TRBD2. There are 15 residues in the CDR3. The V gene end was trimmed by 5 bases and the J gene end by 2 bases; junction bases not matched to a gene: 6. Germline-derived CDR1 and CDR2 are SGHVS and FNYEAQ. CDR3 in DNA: TGTGCCAGCAGCGTCCTTAGCGGGGGGCCCTACGAGCAGTACTTC. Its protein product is CASSVLSGGPYEQYF.

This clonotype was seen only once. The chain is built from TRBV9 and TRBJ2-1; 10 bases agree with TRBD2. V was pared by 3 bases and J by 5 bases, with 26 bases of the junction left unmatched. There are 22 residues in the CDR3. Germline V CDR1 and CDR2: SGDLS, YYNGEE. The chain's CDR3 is CASSGHLGTSERNPPPNNEQFF. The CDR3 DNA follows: TGTGCCAGCAGCGGTCATCTTGGGACTAGCGAGAGGAATCCCCCCCCTAACAATGAGCAGTTCTTC. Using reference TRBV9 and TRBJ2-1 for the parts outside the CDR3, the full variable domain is DSGVTQTPKHLITATGQRVTLRCSPRSGDLSVYWYQQSLDQGLQFLIQYYNGEERAKGNILERFSAQQFPDLHSELNLSSLELGDSALYFCASSGHLGTSERNPPPNNEQFFGPGTRLTVL.

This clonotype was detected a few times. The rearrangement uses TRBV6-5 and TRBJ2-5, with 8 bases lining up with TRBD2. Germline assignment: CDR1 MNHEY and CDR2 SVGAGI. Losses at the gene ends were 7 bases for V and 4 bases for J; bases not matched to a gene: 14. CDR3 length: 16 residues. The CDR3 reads CASTNTPAGGGETQYF. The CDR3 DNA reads TGTGCCAGCACGAACACCCCGGCGGGAGGTGGAGAGACCCAGTACTTC.

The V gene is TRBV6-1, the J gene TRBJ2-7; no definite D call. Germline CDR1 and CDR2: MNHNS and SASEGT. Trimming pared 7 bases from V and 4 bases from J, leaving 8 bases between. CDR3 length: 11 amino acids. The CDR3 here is CASNGGYEQYF. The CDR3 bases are TGTGCCAGCAACGGCGGTTACGAGCAGTACTTC.

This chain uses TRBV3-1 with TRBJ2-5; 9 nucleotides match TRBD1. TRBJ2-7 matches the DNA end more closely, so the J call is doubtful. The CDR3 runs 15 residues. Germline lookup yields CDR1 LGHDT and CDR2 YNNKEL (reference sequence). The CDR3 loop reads CASSQPDRGSLEQYF. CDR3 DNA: TGTGCCAGCAGCCAGCCCGACAGGGGGTCTCTCGAGCAGTACTTC.

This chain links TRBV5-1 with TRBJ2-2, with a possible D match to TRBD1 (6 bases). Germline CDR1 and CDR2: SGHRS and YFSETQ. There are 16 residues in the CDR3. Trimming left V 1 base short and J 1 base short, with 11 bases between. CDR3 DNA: TGCGCCAGCAGCTTGTCTGCAGGGGTGAACACCGGGGAGCTGTTTTTT. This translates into CASSLSAGVNTGELFF. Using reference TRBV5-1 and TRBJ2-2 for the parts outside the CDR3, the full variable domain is KAGVTQTPRYLIKTRGQQVTLSCSPISGHRSVSWYQQTPGQGLQFLFEYFSETQRNKGNFPGRFSGRQFSNSRSEMNVSTLELGDSALYLCASSLSAGVNTGELFFGEGSRLTVL.

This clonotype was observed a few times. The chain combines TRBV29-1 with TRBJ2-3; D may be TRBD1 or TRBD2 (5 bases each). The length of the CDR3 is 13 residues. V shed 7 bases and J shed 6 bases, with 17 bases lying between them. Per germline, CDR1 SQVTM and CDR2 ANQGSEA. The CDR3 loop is CSGPGTSGDTQYF. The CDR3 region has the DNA TGCAGCGGCCCCGGGACCTCCGGGGATACGCAGTATTTT.

Here the CDR3 DNA reads TGCAGTGCCCGACTAGCGGGAGTTGAGACCCAGTACTTC. As protein: CSARLAGVETQYF. V usage is TRBV20-1 and J usage is TRBJ2-5; 12 nucleotides line up with TRBD2. Germline loops: CDR1 DFQATT, CDR2 SNEGSKA (reference sequence). Trimming took 6 bases from V and 5 from J; bases not matched to a gene: 4. The CDR3 runs to 13 residues.

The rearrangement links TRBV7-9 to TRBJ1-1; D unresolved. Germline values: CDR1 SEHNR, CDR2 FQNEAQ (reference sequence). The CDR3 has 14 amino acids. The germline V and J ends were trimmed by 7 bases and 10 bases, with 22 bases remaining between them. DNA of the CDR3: TGTGCCAGCACCGGAGGTGTGGGGTTCACGGGAGCTTTCTTT. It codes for CASTGGVGFTGAFF.

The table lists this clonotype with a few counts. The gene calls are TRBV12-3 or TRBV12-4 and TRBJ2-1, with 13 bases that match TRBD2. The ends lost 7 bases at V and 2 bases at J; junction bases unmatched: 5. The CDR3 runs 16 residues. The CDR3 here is CASTLGLAGAYNEQFF. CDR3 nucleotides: TGTGCCAGCACCTTAGGACTAGCGGGGGCCTACAATGAGCAGTTCTTC.

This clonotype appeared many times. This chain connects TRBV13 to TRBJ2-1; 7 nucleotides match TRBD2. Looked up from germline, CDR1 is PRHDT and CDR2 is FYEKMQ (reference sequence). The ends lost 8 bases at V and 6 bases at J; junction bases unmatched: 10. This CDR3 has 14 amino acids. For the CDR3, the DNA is TGTGCCAGCGAGGGACCTACGGGGGGCAATGAGCAGTTCTTC. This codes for CASEGPTGGNEQFF. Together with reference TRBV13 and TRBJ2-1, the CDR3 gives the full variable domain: AAGVIQSPRHLIKEKRETATLKCYPIPRHDTVYWYQQGPGQDPQFLISFYEKMQSDKGSIPDRFSAQQFSDYHSELNMSSLELGDSALYFCASEGPTGGNEQFFGPGTRLTVL.